These T cell receptor beta chains were read from a single sample in a study of blood T cell repertoires in COVID-19. Only in-frame clones appear in the TCRdb table, and some are missing; sequencing was by immunoSEQ multiplex PCR. The data hold 250,000 to 300,000 clones, with roughly 88% observed a single time. Sequenced sample: PBMCs or T cells enriched from blood (not recorded which). The receptors originated from a woman aged 45 to 65 who had recovered from COVID-19. The CDR3 runs from the conserved cysteine through the conserved F or W. Fields, in order: D gene, V gene, clone size, J gene, CDR3 DNA, CDR3 protein. A D gene is named only where the DNA matches it firmly. Clone size, where shown, is once, few, many, or a class for clones that have expanded.

-,TRBV3-1/TRBV3-2,-,TRBJ2-1,TGTGCCAGCAGCCAAGGTTTATCCGGAGTCAGAGGCAATGAGCAGTTCTTC,CASSQGLSGVRGNEQFF
-,TRBV9,many,TRBJ2-6,TGTGCCAGCAGCGTATCGGGCAGCGGTCCTGGGGCCAACGTCCTGACTTTC,CASSVSGSGPGANVLTF
-,TRBV6-2/TRBV6-3,-,TRBJ2-5,TGTGCCAGCAGTCCCGAACCGGCGGGCCAAGAGACCCAGTACTTC,CASSPEPAGQETQYF
-,TRBV14,few,TRBJ2-5,TGTGCCAGCAGCCAAGATGGGCCGGCCCCCCTACAAGAGACCCAGTACTTC,CASSQDGPAPLQETQYF
TRBD1,TRBV6-5,-,TRBJ2-7,TGTGCCAGCCGGGACAGGGTTGACGAGCAGTACTTC,CASRDRVDEQYF
TRBD1,TRBV28,-,TRBJ1-6,TGTGCCAGCACCCCACAGGGGGCAGTTTCACCCCTCCACTTT,CASTPQGAVSPLHF
TRBD1,TRBV9,-,TRBJ1-5,TGTGCCAGCAGCGTCTCGGGACAGGGCAATCAGCCCCAGCATTTT,CASSVSGQGNQPQHF
-,TRBV19,-,TRBJ1-1,TGTGCCAGTAGTATAAAGAGTTACACTGAAGCTTTCTTT,CASSIKSYTEAFF
TRBD1,TRBV7-9,once,TRBJ1-3,TGTGCCAGCATAAACAATCCCGGGACAGGGGGAAACACCATATATTTT,CASINNPGTGGNTIYF
-,TRBV28,-,TRBJ1-5,TGTGCCACCAAGGGAGGGGTGGGAAGCAATCAGCCCCAGCATTTT,CATKGGVGSNQPQHF
-,TRBV19,-,TRBJ2-1,TGTGCCAGTAACCCCGGACAGTACAATGAGCAGTTCTTC,CASNPGQYNEQFF
-,TRBV6-4,once,TRBJ2-3,TGTGCCAGCACTGATCAAGATACGCAGTATTTT,CASTDQDTQYF
-,TRBV2,-,TRBJ1-2,TGTGCCAGCAGGTATGGACAGAGCCACCTCTATGGCTACACCTTC,CASRYGQSHLYGYTF
-,TRBV5-1,-,TRBJ2-1,TGCGCCAGCAGAACCACAGGGAGCTCCTACAATGAGCAGTTCTTC,CASRTTGSSYNEQFF
-,TRBV9,once,TRBJ2-1,TGTGCCAGCAGCGTTGAAGCTTACAATGAGCAGTTCTTC,CASSVEAYNEQFF
TRBD1,TRBV6-5,-,TRBJ2-7,TGTGCCAGCGGAATTAGGGGGACAGAATACGAGCAGTACTTC,CASGIRGTEYEQYF
-,TRBV27,-,TRBJ1-5,TGTGCCAGCAGCGGCGCGGCCTCGGGGCCCCAGCATTTT,CASSGAASGPQHF
-,TRBV27,-,TRBJ1-5,TGTGCCAGCAAAGGAGTCGGTGGTCAGCCCCAGCATTTT,CASKGVGGQPQHF
TRBD1,TRBV7-9,-,TRBJ2-1,TGTGCCAGCAGCCTACAGGGGTATGAGCAGTTCTTC,CASSLQGYEQFF
TRBD2,TRBV5-1,-,TRBJ2-3,TGCGCCAGCATGCCGGGACTAGCGACAGATACGCAGTATTTT,CASMPGLATDTQYF
TRBD1,TRBV19,-,TRBJ1-3,TGTGCCAGCCGGGACAGGGGAGACACCATATATTTT,CASRDRGDTIYF
TRBD1,TRBV27,once,TRBJ1-2,TGTGCCAGCAGTTTAACCCAGGGGGCGGAAGGCTACACCTTC,CASSLTQGAEGYTF
-,TRBV6-5,-,TRBJ1-2,TGTGCCAGCAGTTACTCGACAGGACTTAAAGGCTACACCTTC,CASSYSTGLKGYTF
-,TRBV25-1,-,TRBJ2-1,TGTGCCAGCAGAGAGGGTTACAATGAGCAGTTCTTC,CASREGYNEQFF
TRBD1,TRBV6-5,-,TRBJ1-5,TGTGCCAGCAGCTCCCAGGGGGGAGCCAATCAGCCCCAGCATTTT,CASSSQGGANQPQHF
-,TRBV3-1/TRBV3-2,-,TRBJ1-2,TGTGCCAGCAGCCAAAGAGGAGGGAATGGCTACACCTTC,CASSQRGGNGYTF
-,TRBV4-1,-,TRBJ1-4,TGCGCCAGCAGCGCGACAAGGGAGGAGGGTAATGAAAAACTGTTTTTT,CASSATREEGNEKLFF
TRBD2,TRBV11-2,-,TRBJ2-1,TGTGCCAGCAGATTACTAGCGGGCACCGATGCTTACAATGAGCAGTTCTTC,CASRLLAGTDAYNEQFF
TRBD2,TRBV2,-,TRBJ2-3,TGTGCCAGCAGTGACCCTGGCGGGAGTCACCCAGATACGCAGTATTTT,CASSDPGGSHPDTQYF
-,TRBV24-1,-,TRBJ1-5,TGTGCCACCCAGGGGTTACATCAGCAGCCCCAGCATTTT,CATQGLHQQPQHF
TRBD1,TRBV27,-,TRBJ1-5,TGTGCCAGCGCGGGACAGGGGGCACTTCAGCCCCAGCATTTT,CASAGQGALQPQHF
TRBD2,TRBV28,-,TRBJ2-7,TGTGCCAGCAGTTCGATTAGCGGGAGCTACGAGCAGTACTTC,CASSSISGSYEQYF
-,TRBV9,-,TRBJ1-6,TGTGCCAGCAGCGTAGTCCCCGGGGGTGGTAATTCACCCCTCCACTTT,CASSVVPGGGNSPLHF
-,TRBV7-2,-,TRBJ1-2,TGTGCCAGCAGCTTATCAACAGGTCGGAGCTATGGCTACACCTTC,CASSLSTGRSYGYTF
TRBD2,TRBV28,-,TRBJ2-3,TGTGCCAGCAGAGCAGCGGGAGAGACAGATACGCAGTATTTT,CASRAAGETDTQYF
-,TRBV19,-,TRBJ2-1,TGTGCCAGCGAAGCGGGTTTTAGCTCCTACAATGAGCAGTTCTTC,CASEAGFSSYNEQFF
-,TRBV5-6,-,TRBJ1-2,TGTGCCAGCAGCTTGAGACCGACAGGAGTTAATAACTATGGCTACACCTTC,CASSLRPTGVNNYGYTF
-,TRBV5-1,-,TRBJ1-2,TGCGCCAGCAGCTTACAGGGTTATGGCTACACCTTC,CASSLQGYGYTF
TRBD2,TRBV5-1,-,TRBJ2-5,TGCGCCAGCAGCATAGCGGGAGGGATCGGAGAGACCCAGTACTTC,CASSIAGGIGETQYF
TRBD2,TRBV5-1,-,TRBJ2-1,TGCGCCAGCAGCTTGGGAAGGGGGACTAGCGATGGCGCAAGGTACAATGAGCAGTTCTTC,CASSLGRGTSDGARYNEQFF
TRBD2,TRBV5-1,-,TRBJ2-2,TGCGCCAGCAGCTTACCGCGGGGGGGCACCGGGGAGCTGTTTTTT,CASSLPRGGTGELFF
-,TRBV6-5,-,TRBJ1-1,TGTGCCAGCAGTCTTGACAATGGGAGGAACACTGAAGCTTTCTTT,CASSLDNGRNTEAFF
-,TRBV28,-,TRBJ1-1,TGTGCCAGCAGTATTTCGACAAACGCGAACACTGAAGCTTTCTTT,CASSISTNANTEAFF
-,TRBV3-1/TRBV3-2,-,TRBJ2-1,TGTGCCAGCAGCCAAGCGGGGTCGAGGTACAATGAGCAGTTCTTC,CASSQAGSRYNEQFF
TRBD1,TRBV18,once,TRBJ1-1,TGTGCCAGCTCACCGGGACAGAGCATGAACACTGAAGCTTTCTTT,CASSPGQSMNTEAFF
TRBD1,TRBV5-1,-,TRBJ2-7,TGCGCCACTTCGACCGGGACAGGGGGCTCCGAGCAGTACTTC,CATSTGTGGSEQYF
-,TRBV27,-,TRBJ1-2,TGTGCCAGCAGTTCCTCTGACTCGGGCTATGGCTACACCTTC,CASSSSDSGYGYTF
TRBD1,TRBV24-1,-,TRBJ1-1,TGTGCCACCAGTGATAACAGGGGGACTTACACTGAAGCTTTCTTT,CATSDNRGTYTEAFF
TRBD1,TRBV28,-,TRBJ2-3,TGTGCCAGCAGTTTTCTGACAGGGGTCACCGATACGCAGTATTTT,CASSFLTGVTDTQYF
-,TRBV24-1,-,TRBJ2-7,TGTGCCACCAGGGGGCCATATCTCCAACACACCTACGAGCAGTACTTC,CATRGPYLQHTYEQYF
TRBD1,TRBV27,-,TRBJ2-1,TGTGCCAGCAGTTTGGACAGGGGGAATGAGCAGTTCTTC,CASSLDRGNEQFF
-,TRBV19,-,TRBJ1-2,TGTGCCAGTAGTCTCACCCGACAGGCCCTACAGAGCTATGGCTACACCTTC,CASSLTRQALQSYGYTF
-,TRBV5-1,-,TRBJ1-2,TGCGCCAGCAGCTTGTTCGGGTCCTATGGCTACACCTTC,CASSLFGSYGYTF
-,TRBV28,-,TRBJ2-1,TGTGCCAGCAGTCCCCGACAGTTTCTTAATGAGCAGTTCTTC,CASSPRQFLNEQFF
TRBD1,TRBV5-4,-,TRBJ1-2,TGTGCCAGCAGCCTAAGTAGGGACAGCTCACTCTATGGCTACACCTTC,CASSLSRDSSLYGYTF